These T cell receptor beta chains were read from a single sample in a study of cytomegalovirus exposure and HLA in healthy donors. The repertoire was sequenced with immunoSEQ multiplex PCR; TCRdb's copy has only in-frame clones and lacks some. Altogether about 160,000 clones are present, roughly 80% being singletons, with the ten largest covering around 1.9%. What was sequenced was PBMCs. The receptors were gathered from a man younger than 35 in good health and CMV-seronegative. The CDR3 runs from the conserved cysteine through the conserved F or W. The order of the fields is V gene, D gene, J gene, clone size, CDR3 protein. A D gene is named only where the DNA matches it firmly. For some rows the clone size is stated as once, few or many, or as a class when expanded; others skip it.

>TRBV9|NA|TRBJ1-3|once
CASDPLGSGNTIYF
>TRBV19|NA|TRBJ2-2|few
CASGDRWSGELFF
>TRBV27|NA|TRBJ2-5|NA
CASRKAADDQETQYF
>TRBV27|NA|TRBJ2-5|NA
CASSVDTSLWETQYF
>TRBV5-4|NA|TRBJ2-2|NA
CASSQTMRDTGELFF
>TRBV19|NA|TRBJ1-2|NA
CASREGGRYGYTF
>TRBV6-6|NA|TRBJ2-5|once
CASSFGGETQYF
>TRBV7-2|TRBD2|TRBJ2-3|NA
CASSDNSGTSGGGTQYF
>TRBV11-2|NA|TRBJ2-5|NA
CASSLGPRSPKYF
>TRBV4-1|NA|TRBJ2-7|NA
CASSQVDISYEQYF
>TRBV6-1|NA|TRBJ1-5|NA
CASSGSGGTQPQHF
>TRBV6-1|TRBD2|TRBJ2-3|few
CASSVELGGTDTQYF
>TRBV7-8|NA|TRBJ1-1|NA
CASRQGQSSEAFF
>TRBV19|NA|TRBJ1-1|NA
CASSMRLGQNSEAFF
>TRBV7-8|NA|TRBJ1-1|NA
CASSYTYRDTEAFF
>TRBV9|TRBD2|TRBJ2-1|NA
CASSQGGTSSDNEQFF
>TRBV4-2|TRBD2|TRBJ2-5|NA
CASSQVPSGGAYQETQYF
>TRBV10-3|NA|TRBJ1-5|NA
CAVSNTESQPQHF
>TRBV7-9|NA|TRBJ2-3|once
CASSLDVAVRDTQYF
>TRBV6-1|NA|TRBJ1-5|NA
CASTEGSNQPQHF
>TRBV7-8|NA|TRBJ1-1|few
CASSLRRGNTEAFF
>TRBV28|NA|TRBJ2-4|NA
CASEGVGQGRAKNIQYF
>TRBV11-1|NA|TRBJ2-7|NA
CASSLALSSYEQYF
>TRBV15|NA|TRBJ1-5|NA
CATSRVGGLNQPQHF
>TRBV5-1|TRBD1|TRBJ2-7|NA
CASSYIDRGVYEQYF
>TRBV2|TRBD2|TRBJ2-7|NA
CASSEGLAGGVYEQYF
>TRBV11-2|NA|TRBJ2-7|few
CASSLARYEQYF
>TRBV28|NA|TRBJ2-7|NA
CASRFRQGGYEQYF
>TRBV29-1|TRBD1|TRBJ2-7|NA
CSATGTGTSYEQYF
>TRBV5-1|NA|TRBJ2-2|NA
CASSLVGVVGELFF
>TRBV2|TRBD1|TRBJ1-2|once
CASSEGTGISGYTF
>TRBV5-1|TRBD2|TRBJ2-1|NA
CASSQGLAGGDEQFF
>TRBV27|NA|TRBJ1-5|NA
CATRQTGSNQPQHF
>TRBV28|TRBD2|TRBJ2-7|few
CASTLGASGRAAIYEQYF
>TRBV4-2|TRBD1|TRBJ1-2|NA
CASSQEGQSPYGYTF
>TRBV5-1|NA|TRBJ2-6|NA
CASSLSRNSFSGANVLTF